The 26 T cell receptor beta chains presented below share a single source sample, sequenced in a study of shared clonotypes between healthy human individuals. Assay: immunoSEQ multiplex PCR; the TCRdb copy retains only in-frame clones and omits some. This sample has 850,000 to 1,200,000 clones, with around 76% found just once. The sample was memory CD4+ T cells sorted from blood. Subset described: CD45RA-negative fraction. Source of these receptors: a man aged 18 to 30 in good health.

Written as DNA, the CDR3 is TGTGCCAGCAGTACGGGACCGTTCTACGAGCAGTACTTC. As protein: CASSTGPFYEQYF. The rearrangement joins TRBV28 to TRBJ2-7; D assignment may be TRBD1 or TRBD2 (5 bases each). There are 13 residues in the CDR3. Germline-derived CDR1 and CDR2 are MDHEN and SYDVKM. Trimming removed 5 bases from V and 3 bases from J, with 11 bases in between.

This clone has more than one count but fewer than ten. This chain joins TRBV15 and TRBJ2-1; 16 bases are a match to TRBD2. V lost 0 bases, J lost 6 bases, and 5 bases stayed unmatched. The CDR3 has 18 amino acids. Germline CDR1 reads LNHNV; CDR2 reads YYDKDF (reference sequence). The CDR3 region is CATSRDSGTSGRANEQFF. CDR3 nucleotides: TGTGCCACCAGCAGAGATTCCGGGACTAGCGGGAGGGCCAATGAGCAGTTCTTC.

This chain connects TRBV18 to TRBJ2-3, with unresolved D. V was cut by 3 bases and J by 11 bases, with 21 bases left in between. Germline CDR1 KGHSH, CDR2 LQKENI. The CDR3 covers 15 residues. In nucleotides, the CDR3 is TGTGCCAGCTCACCCCGACTGGTTGAACAGATACGGCAGTATTTT. This translates into CASSPRLVEQIRQYF.

CDR3 bases: TGTGCCAGCAGGCGGGTCTTGAATTATAATTCACCCCTCCACTTT. Translating it yields CASRRVLNYNSPLHF. The chain is built from TRBV6-5 and TRBJ1-6; D remains unclear. Germline V gene lookup returns CDR1 MNHEY and CDR2 SVGAGI. V was cut by 6 bases and J by 4 bases, with 13 bases left in between. This CDR3 has 15 residues.

The chain employs TRBV5-5 and TRBJ2-7, with D perhaps TRBD1 (6 bases). This CDR3 is built from 13 residues. The ends were cut back, 2 bases at V and 2 bases at J, with 8 bases in the middle. Germline V gene data show CDR1 as SGHKS and CDR2 as YYEKEE (reference sequence). CDR3 region: CASSLQGTYEQYF. The CDR3 region has the DNA TGTGCCAGCAGCTTACAGGGAACCTACGAGCAGTACTTC.

This clone has only one observation. The chain is built from TRBV10-3 and TRBJ2-1; tentative D call: TRBD2 (5 bases). The germline V gene has CDR1 ENHRY and CDR2 SYGVKD. V lost 5 bases to trimming and J lost 8 bases, with 13 bases between them. The CDR3 sequence is 13 residues long. The CDR3 spells CAISTGSTHEQFF. The CDR3 coding sequence is TGTGCCATCAGTACGGGATCTACCCATGAGCAGTTCTTC.

On this clone itself: This may stem from a read error, because a much larger clone lies one nucleotide away. This chain joins TRBV6-4 and TRBJ2-2; TRBD2 aligns across 8 bases. From germline, CDR1 is MRHNA and CDR2 SNTAGT. Trimming removed 5 bases from V and 6 bases from J; junction bases left unmatched: 2. The CDR3 length is 13 residues. The CDR3 DNA reads TGTGCCAGCAGTAGCGGGGGCGCCGGGGAGCTGTTTTTT. This encodes CASSSGGAGELFF.

Concerning this clone itself: Other DNA sequences in this sample translate to the same CDR3. Here the CDR3 reads CASSLTGPSSGANVLTF. The CDR3 DNA is TGCGCCAGCAGCTTAACAGGGCCCTCCTCTGGGGCCAACGTCCTGACTTTC. This chain links TRBV5-1 with TRBJ2-6; weak D call: TRBD1 (6 bases). Germline V gene data show CDR1 as SGHRS and CDR2 as YFSETQ. Trimming cost V 2 bases and J 0 bases, with 12 bases left between them. This CDR3 contains 17 residues.

This clone came up once. CDR3 coding DNA: TGTGCCAGCAGCGTAGCGGGGACAGGGGGTGCCGGAAACACCATATATTTT. Translation: CASSVAGTGGAGNTIYF. This rearrangement joins TRBV9 to TRBJ1-3; the match to TRBD1 covers 11 bases. J was trimmed by 4 bases and V by 0 bases; bases with no gene match: 6. The CDR3 has 17 residues. CDR1 SGDLS and CDR2 YYNGEE come from the germline V gene.

About this clone itself: Germline is not matched at one junction end, which may reflect a read error. Different DNA sequences within this sample yield the same CDR3. The chain uses TRBV11-2 and TRBJ2-7; the match to TRBD1 covers 8 bases. The CDR3 is made up of 17 amino acids. Germline V lookup: CDR1 SGHAT, CDR2 FQNNGV. The CDR3 bases are TGCGCCAGCAGCTTAGATCGGGGGACCAGGGGGCCCCACGAGCAGTACTTC. Translating gives CASSLDRGTRGPHEQYF.

This clone was observed once. The chain uses TRBV11-2 and TRBJ2-3; D possibly corresponds to TRBD1 (5 bases). Germline CDR1 reads SGHAT; CDR2 reads FQNNGV. The V gene lost 5 bases and the J gene lost 2 bases, with 14 bases spanning the gap. The CDR3 is made up of 15 amino acids. The CDR3 coding sequence is TGTGCCAGCAGCCTCGACAGCTCCTCCACAGATACGCAGTATTTT. Its protein product is CASSLDSSSTDTQYF.

The CDR3 sequence: CASSLYGGRETQYF. In nucleotides, the CDR3 is TGCGCCAGCAGCTTATACGGGGGAAGAGAGACCCAGTACTTC. The rearrangement links TRBV5-1 to TRBJ2-5, with a weak D call TRBD2 (6 bases). V shed 2 bases and J shed 4 bases, with 12 bases lying between them. There are 14 residues in the CDR3. Germline-derived CDR1 and CDR2 are SGHRS and YFSETQ. The full variable domain, in which reference TRBV5-1 and TRBJ2-5 provide the parts outside the CDR3, is KAGVTQTPRYLIKTRGQQVTLSCSPISGHRSVSWYQQTPGQGLQFLFEYFSETQRNKGNFPGRFSGRQFSNSRSEMNVSTLELGDSALYLCASSLYGGRETQYFGPGTRLLVL.

The genes are TRBV9 and TRBJ2-7; perhaps TRBD2 as D (6 bases). V shed 2 bases and J shed 6 bases, with 18 bases lying between them. Per germline, CDR1 SGDLS and CDR2 YYNGEE. The CDR3 consists of 15 residues. The CDR3 spells CASSVRDSAFLEQYF. CDR3 DNA: TGTGCCAGCAGCGTTCGGGACTCAGCGTTCCTCGAGCAGTACTTC.

The chain has TRBV11-1 and TRBJ2-7; 7 positions agree with TRBD2. Germline V CDR1 and CDR2: SGHAT, FQDESV (reference sequence). Trimming at V came to 5 bases and at J to 7 bases, leaving 11 bases not matched to a gene. The CDR3 loop spans 14 amino acids. The CDR3 DNA follows: TGTGCCAGCAGCCTACGGCCGGGGGACTATGAGCAGTACTTC. It is translated as CASSLRPGDYEQYF. The full variable domain, in which reference TRBV11-1 and TRBJ2-7 provide the parts outside the CDR3, is EAEVAQSPRYKITEKSQAVAFWCDPISGHATLYWYRQILGQGPELLVQFQDESVVDDSQLPKDRFSAERLKGVDSTLKIQPAELGDSAMYLCASSLRPGDYEQYFGPGTRLTVT.

The genes are TRBV5-1 and TRBJ2-1; maybe TRBD1 (6 bases). CDR1 SGHRS and CDR2 YFSETQ come from the germline V gene. The CDR3 is made up of 12 amino acids. Trimming shortened V by 6 bases and J by 6 bases, and 10 bases separated the two germline ends. The chain's CDR3 is CASNGQTNEQFF. In DNA, the CDR3 is TGCGCCAGCAACGGACAGACCAATGAGCAGTTCTTC.

J is TRBJ1-2 and V is TRBV30; a weak D match, TRBD1 (5 bases). CDR1 is GTSNPN and CDR2 is SVGIG in the germline V gene (reference sequence). The CDR3 is 13 amino acids. Deletions cut 2 bases from V and 8 bases from J, with 15 bases between. This CDR3 is CAWSSQGFRGYTF. The DNA for the CDR3 is TGTGCCTGGAGTTCCCAGGGATTCAGGGGCTACACCTTC.

As concerns this clone: Other DNA variants within this sample encode the same CDR3. This rearrangement joins TRBV9 to TRBJ2-3; D unresolved. Germline CDR1 SGDLS, CDR2 YYNGEE. The CDR3 is made up of 14 amino acids. V lost 0 bases to trimming and J lost 2 bases, with 7 bases between them. CDR3 residues: CASSVARSTDTQYF. CDR3 coding DNA: TGTGCCAGCAGCGTAGCCAGGTCCACAGATACGCAGTATTTT.

CDR3 DNA: TGCGCCAGCAGCTTGGGACCGACTAGCGGGAGTGGAAATACGCAGTATTTT. Its translation: CASSLGPTSGSGNTQYF. The rearrangement joins TRBV5-1 to TRBJ2-3, with 12 bases fitting TRBD2. From germline, CDR1 is SGHRS and CDR2 YFSETQ. The CDR3 runs 17 residues. Germline trimming cut 0 bases from V and 7 bases from J; bases unmatched to any gene: 9.

The chain employs TRBV7-8 and TRBJ1-3; TRBD1 aligns across 7 bases. CDR3 length equals 16 residues. V lost 2 bases, J lost 0 bases, and 4 bases stayed unmatched. The germline CDR1 and CDR2 sequences are SGHVS and FQNEAQ. CDR3 DNA: TGTGCCAGCAGCTTATCGGGGACAGTCTCTGGAAACACCATATATTTT. Protein sequence: CASSLSGTVSGNTIYF.

As concerns this clone: The sample has other DNA sequences that encode this CDR3 too. Written as DNA, the CDR3 is TGTGCCTGGAGTACCGGGTTGGATTCACCCCTCCACTTT. Translating gives CAWSTGLDSPLHF. V gene TRBV30 combines with J gene TRBJ1-6; D gene ambiguous. Between the trimmed V and J ends, which lost 2 bases and 8 bases, there was a span of 10 bases. Germline V CDR1 and CDR2: GTSNPN, SVGIG (reference sequence). The CDR3 runs to 13 residues.

In this sample, this clone turned up many times. The CDR3 region is CASSLEGILGATDTQYF. As DNA, the CDR3 is TGTGCCAGCAGCCTCGAGGGTATACTAGGGGCCACAGATACGCAGTATTTT. This chain connects TRBV2 to TRBJ2-3; D might be TRBD1 or TRBD2, each matching 5 bases. Germline V gives CDR1 SNHLY, CDR2 FYNNEI. Trimming stripped 6 bases from V and 2 bases from J, with 21 bases between. CDR3 size: 17 residues. Full variable domain (outside the CDR3, taken from reference TRBV2 and TRBJ2-3): EPEVTQTPSHQVTQMGQEVILRCVPISNHLYFYWYRQILGQKVEFLVSFYNNEISEKSEIFDDQFSVERPDGSNFTLKIRSTKLEDSAMYFCASSLEGILGATDTQYFGPGTRLTVL.

The rearrangement uses TRBV2 and TRBJ1-2, with D possibly being TRBD1 (5 bases). The germline V and J ends were trimmed by 6 bases and 3 bases, with 11 bases remaining between them. Germline loops: CDR1 SNHLY, CDR2 FYNNEI. The CDR3 covers 13 residues. This CDR3 is CASSRDRDYGYTF. The CDR3 nucleotides are TGTGCCAGCAGCCGCGACAGAGACTATGGCTACACCTTC.

This clone was detected only a few times. The CDR3 reads CASINRGGGRDTQYF. For the CDR3, the DNA is TGTGCCAGCATCAATCGAGGGGGGGGCCGGGATACGCAGTATTTT. The J gene is TRBJ2-3, the V gene TRBV13; TRBD2 might be the D (7 bases). The CDR3 is made up of 15 amino acids. Per germline, CDR1 PRHDT and CDR2 FYEKMQ (reference sequence). Trimming took off 7 bases at V and 6 bases at J, with 20 bases between the two ends.

This clone was seen a few times. The chain uses TRBV5-1 and TRBJ2-7; TRBD1 agrees at 7 bases. V lost 4 bases and J lost 5; bases outside the gene matches: 6. CDR3 size: 13 residues. Germline V gene lookup returns CDR1 SGHRS and CDR2 YFSETQ. The CDR3 coding sequence is TGCGCCAGCAGCGGGACAGCAGACCACGAGCAGTACTTC. This sequence encodes CASSGTADHEQYF.

The rearrangement links TRBV6-1 to TRBJ1-2; D ambiguous. The CDR3 covers 14 residues. Looked up from germline, CDR1 is MNHNS and CDR2 is SASEGT. The V gene lost 2 bases and the J gene lost 8 bases, with 15 bases spanning the gap. CDR3 protein: CASSELFRTDGYTF. CDR3 nucleotides: TGTGCCAGCAGTGAATTATTTCGTACAGACGGCTACACCTTC.

The gene calls are TRBV6-6 and TRBJ2-1; D ambiguous. With 7 bases removed from V and 4 bases from J, the gap between germline ends came to 2 bases. In germline, CDR1 is MNHNY, CDR2 SVGAGI (reference sequence). The CDR3 is made up of 10 amino acids. CDR3 in DNA: TGTGCCAGCAAATACAATGAGCAGTTCTTC. It translates to CASKYNEQFF.